The rows below give T cell receptor beta chains drawn from one sample of a study of early T cells in non-severe SARS-CoV-2 infection. MiXCR, applied by TCRdb to the 5' RACE reads, yields one record per CDR3 protein. The sample yields around 53,000 distinct CDR3 sequences, roughly 10% seen once. Sequences were obtained from whole blood. These receptors were collected from an adult who was a healthcare worker with PCR-confirmed SARS-CoV-2 infection or an uninfected control (not recorded which). Both conserved end residues are part of each CDR3. D genes are given only for firm matches. Size tells how often a clone was seen (once, few, many) or the class of an expanded clone, and some rows leave it out.

cdr3_nt cdr3_aa d_call cdr3_length clone_size j_call v_call
TGTGCCAGCAGCGTAGCTACGGGGGGCGCTACCCCAGGGGAGCAGTACTTC CASSVATGGATPGEQYF - 17 - TRBJ2-7 TRBV9
TGCAGCGTCATGCGGCAGGAGACCCAGTACTTC CSVMRQETQYF - 11 - TRBJ2-5 TRBV29-1
TGTGCCAGCAGCTTCTTTGCGGGAGTGAAAAATGAGCAGTTCTTC CASSFFAGVKNEQFF TRBD2 15 many TRBJ2-1 TRBV5-4
TGTGCCAGCTCAAGGACAGGAGGAGAGACCCAGTACTTC CASSRTGGETQYF TRBD1 13 many TRBJ2-5 TRBV18
TGTGCCAGCAGTTCCCCCCCGGGCTCCGCGGGCTATGGCTACACCTTC CASSSPPGSAGYGYTF - 16 many TRBJ1-2 TRBV28
TGTGCCAACCAGGGGGCATCCGGGGAGCTGTTTTTT CANQGASGELFF TRBD1 12 - TRBJ2-2 TRBV12-3/TRBV12-4
TGCAGCGCCAAACAGGGGGCCTACGAGCAGTACTTC CSAKQGAYEQYF TRBD1 12 - TRBJ2-7 TRBV29-1
TGTGCCAGCCGTCGCCGGGAGGGTGACACTGAAGCTTTCTTT CASRRREGDTEAFF - 14 many TRBJ1-1 TRBV2
TGTGCCAGCAGCCCCCAACCCCGACGACGCTTGACGGTCTACGAGCAGTACTTC CASSPQPRRRLTVYEQYF - 18 many TRBJ2-7 TRBV7-8